This TCR beta chain is from a study of blood T cell repertoires in COVID-19. Study as a whole: Spain, Italy and the United States supplied samples that represented acute and convalescent COVID-19. Nucleic acid was either cDNA or gDNA, and it came from T cells, B-cell-depleted T cells, or PBMCs.

The assay was immunoSEQ multiplex PCR, and TCRdb's table has in-frame clones only and misses some. The sample carries tens of thousands of clones, around 92% recorded once. Germline V lookup: CDR1 MDHEN, CDR2 SYDVKM. The CDR3 sequence is 18 residues long. The V end lost 4 bases, the J end lost 3 bases, and 22 bases lay between the germline ends. The rearrangement joins TRBV28 to TRBJ2-1; D unresolved. Sequenced material: peripheral blood. This TCR came from a human donor in a cohort sampled during active COVID-19. CDR3 protein: CASSSPPRNFLIYNEQFF. DNA for the CDR3: TGTGCCAGCAGTTCGCCCCCCAGGAACTTCTTAATCTACAATGAGCAGTTCTTC.